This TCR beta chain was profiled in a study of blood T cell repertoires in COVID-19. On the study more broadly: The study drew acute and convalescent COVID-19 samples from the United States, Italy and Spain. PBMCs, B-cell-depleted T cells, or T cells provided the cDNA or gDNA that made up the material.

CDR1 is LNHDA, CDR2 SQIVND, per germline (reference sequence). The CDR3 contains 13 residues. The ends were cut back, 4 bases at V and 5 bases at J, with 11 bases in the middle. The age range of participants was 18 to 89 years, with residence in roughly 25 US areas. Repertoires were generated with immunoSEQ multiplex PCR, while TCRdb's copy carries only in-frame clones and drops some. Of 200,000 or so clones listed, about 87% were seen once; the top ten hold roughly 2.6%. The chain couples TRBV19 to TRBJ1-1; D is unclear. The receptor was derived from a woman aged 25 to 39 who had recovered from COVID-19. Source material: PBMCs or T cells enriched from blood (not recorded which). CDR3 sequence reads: CASSSGARTEAFF. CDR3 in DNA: TGTGCCAGTAGTAGCGGTGCGAGGACTGAAGCTTTCTTT.